Shown below are 30 T cell receptor beta chains from a single sample sequenced in a study of blood T cell repertoires in COVID-19. The repertoire was sequenced with immunoSEQ multiplex PCR; TCRdb's copy has only in-frame clones and lacks some. Of over 150,000 clones in the sample, 82% were seen once. Sequenced sample: peripheral blood. These receptors were obtained from a human donor with acute or convalescent COVID-19. The donor label of this sample is uncertain.

The V call is TRBV5-1, the J call TRBJ1-6; D remains unclear. This CDR3 is built from 15 residues. Germline assignment: CDR1 SGHRS and CDR2 YFSETQ. Trimming shortened V by 2 bases and J by 5 bases, and 11 bases separated the two germline ends. The CDR3 sequence is CASSFSGTDNSPLHF. The CDR3 DNA follows: TGCGCCAGCAGCTTCTCCGGTACAGATAATTCACCCCTCCACTTT.

About this clone: The junction and the germline gene differ at one end; a read error may be behind it. This chain joins TRBV7-9 and TRBJ2-3, with TRBD1 matching over 9 bases. This CDR3 comprises 16 residues. Germline V lookup: CDR1 SEHNR, CDR2 FQNEAQ (reference sequence). The CDR3 loop is CASRLGAGQGTDTQYF. In DNA form, the CDR3 reads TGTGCCAGCAGGTTAGGGGCCGGACAGGGGACAGATACGCAGTATTTT.

The J gene is TRBJ2-5, the V gene TRBV7-9, with 14 bases lining up with TRBD2. Per the germline V gene, CDR1 is SEHNR and CDR2 is FQNEAQ (reference sequence). This CDR3 has 18 residues. After removal of 11 bases from V and 5 bases from J, the junction contained 19 bases not matched to a gene. CDR3 sequence reads: CAGGTVPGTSGRKETQYF. CDR3 DNA: TGTGCCGGGGGGACTGTACCCGGGACTAGCGGGAGAAAGGAGACCCAGTACTTC.

The table lists this clone with a few counts. The chain uses TRBV7-2 and TRBJ1-5, with 9 bases identical to TRBD1. Per germline, CDR1 SGHTA and CDR2 FQGNSA. After removal of 6 bases from V and 2 bases from J, the junction contained 2 bases not matched to a gene. The CDR3 runs to 14 residues. CDR3 DNA: TGTGCCAGCAGACGACAGGGGGGCAATCAGCCCCAGCATTTT. Its translation: CASRRQGGNQPQHF.

The chain joins TRBV7-7 to TRBJ2-5, with 7 nucleotides matching TRBD2. V lost 1 base to trimming and J lost 5 bases; unmatched junction nucleotides: 7. The CDR3 runs 15 residues. Germline loops: CDR1 SSHAT, CDR2 FNYEAQ (reference sequence). CDR3 in amino acids: CASSLGSSGYETQYF. The CDR3 coding sequence is TGTGCCAGCAGCTTAGGGAGTAGCGGGTATGAGACCCAGTACTTC.

The count of this clone is one. The chain is built from TRBV30 and TRBJ2-5, with 10 bases matching TRBD2. CDR3 length: 16 amino acids. The J segment lost 5 bases and the V segment lost 3 bases, leaving 12 bases of the junction unmatched. Germline V gene data show CDR1 as GTSNPN and CDR2 as SVGIG (reference sequence). This CDR3 is CAWSEGLAGGGETQYF. CDR3 DNA: TGTGCCTGGAGCGAGGGGTTAGCGGGAGGTGGGGAGACCCAGTACTTC.

The rearrangement uses TRBV18 and TRBJ2-1; the D gene is possibly TRBD2 (7 bases). Germline V gene lookup returns CDR1 KGHSH and CDR2 LQKENI. This CDR3 contains 14 residues. Trimming took 3 bases from V and 7 from J, leaving 13 bases between them. CDR3 amino acids: CASSPKQGGNEQFF. The CDR3 nucleotides are TGTGCCAGCTCACCTAAACAGGGAGGGAATGAGCAGTTCTTC.

For this clone: This sample also contains other DNA sequences that code for the same CDR3. The chain joins TRBV19 to TRBJ1-4; D remains ambiguous. The CDR3 extends over 14 amino acids. V was pared by 4 bases and J by 0 bases, with 6 bases between. Germline V lookup: CDR1 LNHDA, CDR2 SQIVND (reference sequence). CDR3 amino acids: CASSSRSTNEKLFF. The CDR3 DNA is TGTGCCAGTAGTAGCAGGTCAACTAATGAAAAACTGTTTTTT.

The chain couples TRBV5-1 to TRBJ2-4; 7 bases align to TRBD2. Germline lookup yields CDR1 SGHRS and CDR2 YFSETQ. CDR3 length: 14 amino acids. V lost 1 base, J lost 3 bases, and 1 base stayed unmatched. CDR3 residues: CASSLTGGKNIQYF. Written as DNA, the CDR3 is TGCGCCAGCAGCTTGACGGGGGGCAAAAACATTCAGTACTTC.

The V and J genes are TRBV7-3 and TRBJ1-1, with a possible D match to TRBD1 (5 bases). Per germline, CDR1 SGHTA and CDR2 FQGTGA. V shed 1 base and J shed 1 base, with 7 bases lying between them. The CDR3 spans 14 residues. The CDR3 region is CASSLMGGNTEAFF. The DNA of the CDR3 is TGTGCCAGCAGCTTAATGGGGGGGAACACTGAAGCTTTCTTT.

This chain connects TRBV4-1 to TRBJ2-1; TRBD2 matches at 12 bases. The ends lost 6 bases at V and 0 bases at J; junction bases unmatched: 18. Germline V lookup: CDR1 MGHRA, CDR2 YSYEKL. The CDR3 runs to 21 residues. CDR3 loop: CASRLRPGTSGPLSSYNEQFF. In DNA, the CDR3 is TGCGCCAGCAGGCTTCGTCCCGGGACTAGCGGGCCCCTTAGCTCCTACAATGAGCAGTTCTTC.

The V call is TRBV24-1, the J call TRBJ2-2; D may be TRBD1 (5 bases). The germline V and J ends were trimmed by 5 bases and 2 bases, with 11 bases remaining between them. Germline assignment: CDR1 KGHDR and CDR2 SFDVKD. The CDR3 is made up of 15 amino acids. CDR3 sequence (DNA): TGTGCCACCAGTGCACCAGGGCCCAACACCGGGGAGCTGTTTTTT. Residues: CATSAPGPNTGELFF.

The V and J genes are TRBV4-3 and TRBJ2-3, with D possibly TRBD1 on 7 matching bases. The CDR3 consists of 15 residues. Germline loops: CDR1 LGHNA, CDR2 YSLEER. The V gene lost 0 bases and the J gene lost 6 bases, with 13 bases spanning the gap. This CDR3 is CASSQDSPGGDTQYF. CDR3 bases: TGCGCCAGCAGCCAAGATTCTCCAGGGGGGGATACGCAGTATTTT.

The rearrangement links TRBV10-3 to TRBJ1-5; D gene ambiguous. The CDR3 has 14 amino acids. Trimming took 3 bases from V and 2 from J, leaving 8 bases between them. Germline loops: CDR1 ENHRY, CDR2 SYGVKD. The CDR3 loop is CAISDREGNQPQHF. The DNA of the CDR3 is TGTGCCATCAGTGATAGGGAGGGCAATCAGCCCCAGCATTTT.

This chain connects TRBV6-6 to TRBJ1-2, with TRBD1 matching over 7 bases. The germline V gene has CDR1 MNHNY and CDR2 SVGAGI (reference sequence). J gave up 7 bases and V 2 bases, and 4 bases lay outside the gene matches. The CDR3 covers 13 residues. Here the CDR3 reads CASSYDSGGGYTF. CDR3 in DNA: TGTGCCAGCAGTTACGACTCAGGGGGTGGCTACACCTTC.

This chain connects TRBV7-9 to TRBJ2-5; no clear D gene. The germline V gene encodes CDR1 SEHNR and CDR2 FQNEAQ (reference sequence). The V end was cut by 5 bases, the J end by 1 base, with 8 bases between. The CDR3 runs to 13 residues. CDR3 nucleotide sequence: TGTGCCAGCAGCCGCCCGGTCCAAGAGACCCAGTACTTC. Protein: CASSRPVQETQYF. The full variable domain, in which reference TRBV7-9 and TRBJ2-5 provide the parts outside the CDR3, is DTGVSQNPRHKITKRGQNVTFRCDPISEHNRLYWYRQTLGQGPEFLTYFQNEAQLEKSRLLSDRFSAERPKGSFSTLEIQRTEQGDSAMYLCASSRPVQETQYFGPGTRLLVL.

V gene TRBV5-4 combines with J gene TRBJ1-5; D remains ambiguous. Germline CDR1 is SGHNT and CDR2 is YYREEE (reference sequence). The CDR3 sequence is 13 residues long. V was pared by 0 bases and J by 4 bases, with 5 bases between. This CDR3 reads CASSLDGNQPQHF. The CDR3 DNA reads as TGTGCCAGCAGCTTGGACGGGAATCAGCCCCAGCATTTT.

J is TRBJ2-5 and V is TRBV3-1 (or the pseudogene TRBV3-2), with 10 bases aligning to TRBD1. Germline CDR1 reads LGHDT; CDR2 reads YNNKEL (reference sequence). J gave up 6 bases and V 0 bases, and 4 bases lay outside the gene matches. The CDR3 is made up of 15 amino acids. The CDR3 sequence: CASSQERTGGQTQYF. CDR3 sequence (DNA): TGTGCCAGCAGCCAAGAAAGGACAGGGGGACAGACCCAGTACTTC.

This rearrangement joins TRBV28 to TRBJ1-1; D possibly corresponds to TRBD1 (6 bases). Germline CDR1 is MDHEN and CDR2 is SYDVKM. Trimming cost V 6 bases and J 0 bases, with 14 bases left between them. The CDR3 contains 15 residues. The CDR3 sequence: CASRPPTGLNTEAFF. For the CDR3, the DNA is TGTGCCAGCAGGCCCCCGACAGGCCTGAACACTGAAGCTTTCTTT.

The rearrangement links TRBV10-3 to TRBJ2-1; the match to TRBD2 covers 10 bases. This CDR3 contains 16 residues. CDR1 is ENHRY, CDR2 SYGVKD, per germline. Trimming took 2 bases from V and 2 from J; bases not matched to a gene: 3. The CDR3 DNA sequence: TGTGCCATCAGTGAGACTAGCGGGATAACCTACAATGAGCAGTTCTTC. This codes for CAISETSGITYNEQFF.

This rearrangement joins TRBV13 to TRBJ1-2; 9 bases align to TRBD1. Trimming at V came to 5 bases and at J to 6 bases, leaving 4 bases not matched to a gene. Germline values: CDR1 PRHDT, CDR2 FYEKMQ (reference sequence). This CDR3 has 13 residues. The CDR3 is CASSRDRDHGYTF. In DNA, the CDR3 is TGTGCCAGCAGCCGGGACAGGGATCATGGCTACACCTTC.

This rearrangement joins TRBV19 to TRBJ2-1, with 11 bases fitting TRBD2. This CDR3 has 17 amino acids. Trimming at V came to 5 bases and at J to 6 bases, leaving 12 bases not matched to a gene. CDR1 is LNHDA and CDR2 is SQIVND in the germline V gene (reference sequence). CDR3 coding DNA: TGTGCCAGTAGTGTATCCCAATCTAGCGGGAGGCTCAATGAGCAGTTCTTC. Protein product: CASSVSQSSGRLNEQFF.

The chain couples TRBV5-5 to TRBJ1-6; D may be TRBD1 (5 bases). This CDR3 spans 15 amino acids. Germline loops: CDR1 SGHKS, CDR2 YYEKEE (reference sequence). Trimming took 6 bases from V and 8 from J, leaving 18 bases between them. The CDR3 DNA follows: TGTGCCAGCATCCCGCTGGGGGGTCGGTATTCACCCCTCCACTTT. As protein: CASIPLGGRYSPLHF.

The V gene is TRBV3-1 (or the pseudogene TRBV3-2), the J gene TRBJ1-6; TRBD1 is a possible D gene (6 bases). CDR3 length: 14 amino acids. CDR1 is LGHDT, CDR2 YNNKEL, per germline (reference sequence). The germline V and J ends were trimmed by 1 base and 7 bases, with 8 bases remaining between them. In DNA form, the CDR3 reads TGTGCCAGCAGCCAAGGGACAGAGAATTCACCCCTCCACTTT. It codes for CASSQGTENSPLHF.

This clone was seen a single time. The chain joins TRBV3-1 (or the pseudogene TRBV3-2) to TRBJ2-7; D is perhaps TRBD2 (6 bases). The germline V gene has CDR1 LGHDT and CDR2 YNNKEL (reference sequence). The CDR3 length is 14 residues. V was cut by 4 bases and J by 13 bases, with 23 bases left in between. The CDR3 nucleotides are TGTGCCAGCAGCCTCAACCGGGACTCGGCTTTTTCATACTTC. Its translation: CASSLNRDSAFSYF.

The V call is TRBV6-5, the J call TRBJ2-3; no firm D call. Between the trimmed V and J ends, which lost 6 bases and 2 bases, there was a span of 6 bases. The CDR3 contains 12 residues. Per germline, CDR1 MNHEY and CDR2 SVGAGI. CDR3 protein: CASRAITDTQYF. As DNA, the CDR3 is TGTGCCAGCAGGGCCATCACAGATACGCAGTATTTT.

This chain joins TRBV27 and TRBJ2-3; no definite D call. CDR1 is MNHEY and CDR2 is SMNVEV in the germline V gene (reference sequence). Trimming removed 6 bases from V and 0 bases from J, with 7 bases in between. The CDR3 totals 13 residues. The CDR3 DNA sequence: TGTGCCAGCAGGTCCTACAGCACAGATACGCAGTATTTT. Encoded protein: CASRSYSTDTQYF.

Points on this clone: In the same sample, other DNA sequences code for this CDR3. V is TRBV7-3 and J is TRBJ1-1, with D tentatively TRBD1 (5 bases). In germline, CDR1 is SGHTA, CDR2 FQGTGA. Trimming removed 5 bases at V and 2 bases at J, with 9 bases between. The CDR3 length is 13 residues. The CDR3 DNA reads as TGTGCCAGCAGCCTGCAGGGAAACACTGAAGCTTTCTTT. This codes for CASSLQGNTEAFF. Looking up the rest from reference TRBV7-3 and TRBJ1-1 gives the full variable domain: GAGVSQTPSNKVTEKGKYVELRCDPISGHTALYWYRQSLGQGPEFLIYFQGTGAADDSGLPNDRFFAVRPEGSVSTLKIQRTERGDSAVYLCASSLQGNTEAFFGQGTRLTVV.

A single count supports this clone. The gene calls are TRBV6-2 or TRBV6-3 and TRBJ1-2; D remains ambiguous. There are 13 residues in the CDR3. Germline V lookup: CDR1 MNHEY, CDR2 SVGEGT. The V end lost 4 bases, the J end lost 0 bases, and 6 bases lay between the germline ends. The CDR3: CASSWGANYGYTF. The CDR3 DNA reads TGTGCCAGCAGTTGGGGAGCTAACTATGGCTACACCTTC.

The chain is built from TRBV7-9 and TRBJ1-3; no reliable D call. V was cut by 5 bases and J by 0 bases, with 17 bases left in between. The germline gives CDR1 SEHNR, CDR2 FQNEAQ (reference sequence). CDR3 length: 17 residues. CDR3 DNA sequence: TGTGCCAGCAGCCCCCGAATGGACTCCTCCTCTGGAAACACCATATATTTT. It specifies CASSPRMDSSSGNTIYF. Drawing the rest from reference TRBV7-9 and TRBJ1-3, the complete variable domain is DTGVSQNPRHKITKRGQNVTFRCDPISEHNRLYWYRQTLGQGPEFLTYFQNEAQLEKSRLLSDRFSAERPKGSFSTLEIQRTEQGDSAMYLCASSPRMDSSSGNTIYFGEGSWLTVV.